The rows below give T cell receptor beta chains drawn from one sample of a study of blood T cell repertoires in COVID-19. Data came from immunoSEQ multiplex PCR; TCRdb stores just in-frame clones and leaves some out. Here the sample spans over 100,000 clones, roughly 85% being singletons. The specimen sequenced was peripheral blood. The receptors were sampled from an elderly man with acute or convalescent COVID-19. Each CDR3 is given with its conserved first and last residue. The order of the fields is D gene, clone size, J gene, V gene, CDR3 DNA, CDR3 protein. A D gene is named only where the DNA matches it firmly. Clone size appears in some rows only: once, few, many, or a class for an expanded clone.

>NA|few|TRBJ1-6|TRBV19
TGTGCCAGTACATTCGGGGTTTATAATTCACCCCTCCACTTT
CASTFGVYNSPLHF
>TRBD1|few|TRBJ1-1|TRBV10-3
TGTGCCTCAAGCAGACAGGGGGGCACTGAAGCTTTCTTT
CASSRQGGTEAFF
>NA|NA|TRBJ2-7|TRBV7-8
TGTGCCAGCAGCGCCAACCACAGGGGGCGGCTAGCGGGAATGTACGAGCAGTACTTC
CASSANHRGRLAGMYEQYF
>TRBD1|NA|TRBJ1-3|TRBV27
TGTGCCAGCAGACGAGGGACAGGCGGAAACACCATATATTTT
CASRRGTGGNTIYF
>TRBD1|NA|TRBJ1-1|TRBV6-2/TRBV6-3
TGTGCCAGCAGTTACTCCCGAGGTCGGGACAGGGGGAACACTGAAGCTTTCTTT
CASSYSRGRDRGNTEAFF
>TRBD2|NA|TRBJ2-5|TRBV15
TGTGCCACCAGACCCTCGTCTGGCGGGGGGACTCGAGAGACCCAGTACTTC
CATRPSSGGGTRETQYF
>NA|NA|TRBJ2-3|TRBV5-4
TGTGCCAGCAGCTTCGACAGTACTAGCACAGATACGCAGTATTTT
CASSFDSTSTDTQYF
>TRBD2|NA|TRBJ2-7|TRBV5-1
TGCGCCAGCAGCTTGACCGAAGCGGGATACGAGCAGTACTTC
CASSLTEAGYEQYF
>NA|few|TRBJ2-2|TRBV18
TGTGCCAGCTCACCCTACTCGACCGGGGAGCTGTTTTTT
CASSPYSTGELFF
>TRBD1|NA|TRBJ1-2|TRBV10-3
TGTGCCATCAGTCCACTCCTGGCCGGGACAGACTATGGCTACACCTTC
CAISPLLAGTDYGYTF
>TRBD1|NA|TRBJ2-7|TRBV6-6
TGTGCCAGCAGTCGGGACAGGGCCTACGAGCAGTACTTC
CASSRDRAYEQYF
>TRBD1|NA|TRBJ2-5|TRBV6-5
TGTGCCAGCAGTCCAACAGGGGGCTCGGAGACCCAGTACTTC
CASSPTGGSETQYF
>TRBD1|NA|TRBJ2-2|TRBV25-1
TGTGCCACCCGGACAGGGGCTAGCACCGGGGAGCTGTTTTTT
CATRTGASTGELFF
>TRBD1|NA|TRBJ2-2|TRBV7-9
TGTGCCAGCAGCTCCGCGGGACAGGGCGGTACCGGGGAGCTGTTTTTT
CASSSAGQGGTGELFF
>TRBD2|once|TRBJ2-7|TRBV4-3
TGCGCCAGCAGCCCTAGGGGCGGGAGTAACGACGAGCAGTACTTC
CASSPRGGSNDEQYF
>TRBD1|NA|TRBJ2-3|TRBV27
TGTGCCAGCAGTTTATTATCCCGGGGGACAGGGGGCATAGATACGCAGTATTTT
CASSLLSRGTGGIDTQYF
>TRBD2|NA|TRBJ2-1|TRBV9
TGTGCCAGCAGCGCCGACCTAGCGGCTACTTACAATGAGCAGTTCTTC
CASSADLAATYNEQFF
>TRBD1|NA|TRBJ2-1|TRBV20-1
TGCAGTGCCGACAGGGGCGATGAGCAGTTCTTC
CSADRGDEQFF
>TRBD1|NA|TRBJ2-3|TRBV7-2
TGTGCCAGCAGCTCACAGGGGGCTAAGGATACGCAGTATTTT
CASSSQGAKDTQYF
>NA|few|TRBJ2-2|TRBV10-1
TGCGCCAGCAGTGCTCAGAAGACAGGGGAGCTGTTTTTT
CASSAQKTGELFF
>TRBD2|NA|TRBJ2-5|TRBV5-1
TGCGCCAGCAGCTTGGCCCGAGCGGGATCCAACCAAGAGACCCAGTACTTC
CASSLARAGSNQETQYF
>NA|once|TRBJ1-5|TRBV24-1
TGTGCCACCAGTGATCCTCTCGGGCCCCAGCATTTT
CATSDPLGPQHF
>NA|NA|TRBJ2-2|TRBV19
TGTGCCAGTAGTACGACAGGAGCGAACACCGGGGAGCTGTTTTTT
CASSTTGANTGELFF
>NA|NA|TRBJ2-2|TRBV7-2
TGTGCCAGCAGGTTGACAGGCGCCGGGGAGCTGTTTTTT
CASRLTGAGELFF
>NA|NA|TRBJ2-1|TRBV29-1
TGCAGCGTTGAAGAGGGCAGTGCTGTTGCCTACAATGAGCAGTTCTTC
CSVEEGSAVAYNEQFF
>TRBD1|once|TRBJ1-1|TRBV10-2
TGCGCCAGCAGCCTGGACAGGATTTCTGGGGAAGCTTTCTTT
CASSLDRISGEAFF
>NA|NA|TRBJ2-3|TRBV5-1
TGCGCCAGCAGCTTGTATGGCACAGATACGCAGTATTTT
CASSLYGTDTQYF
>NA|once|TRBJ1-5|TRBV7-6
TGTGCCAGCAGCTTAGGAGGAGGGACGGGCAATCAGCCCCAGCATTTT
CASSLGGGTGNQPQHF
>NA|once|TRBJ1-2|TRBV27
TGTGCCAGCAGTTTAATGGGTGACAGAACAAGCTATGGCTACACCTTC
CASSLMGDRTSYGYTF
>TRBD1|NA|TRBJ2-7|TRBV5-1
TGCGCCAGCAGCATCCGGGACAGTTCAATGTACGAGCAGTACTTC
CASSIRDSSMYEQYF
>NA|NA|TRBJ1-3|TRBV11-2
TGTGCCAGCAGCCCGGGTCTGAGCTCTGGAAACACCATATATTTT
CASSPGLSSGNTIYF
>NA|once|TRBJ1-2|TRBV3-1/TRBV3-2
TGTGCCAGCAGCCAAGGCGCCCCAGGACTCTATGGCTACACCTTC
CASSQGAPGLYGYTF
>TRBD2|NA|TRBJ2-1|TRBV14
TGTGCCAGCAGCCAGGTGACTAGCTTAAGTGAGCAGTTCTTC
CASSQVTSLSEQFF
>TRBD2|NA|TRBJ2-1|TRBV29-1
TGCAGCGTGGGAGGCGGGGGCAATGAGCAGTTCTTC
CSVGGGGNEQFF
>NA|NA|TRBJ2-5|TRBV4-3
TGCGCCAGCAGCCAAGAGACCAGGGTCTGGGAGACCCAGTACTTC
CASSQETRVWETQYF
>NA|NA|TRBJ2-7|TRBV15
TGTGCCACCAGCAGAGGACCGACATACGAGCAGTACTTC
CATSRGPTYEQYF
>NA|NA|TRBJ1-1|TRBV5-1
TGCGCCAGCAGCTTGGGGTCCGAGTCGAACACTGAAGCTTTCTTT
CASSLGSESNTEAFF
>NA|few|TRBJ2-7|TRBV16
TGTGCCAGCAGCCAATATGGACTACAGGGGGAGCAGTACTTC
CASSQYGLQGEQYF
>NA|NA|TRBJ2-1|TRBV29-1
TGCAGCGTGGGACTTTACAATGAGCAGTTCTTC
CSVGLYNEQFF
>NA|NA|TRBJ2-2|TRBV7-7
TGTGCTAGCAGCACAGTCTCAGGGCGGTTTAACACCGGGGAGCTGTTTTTT
CASSTVSGRFNTGELFF
>NA|NA|TRBJ1-1|TRBV10-1
TGCGCCGGCAGTGCCACCGGGAACACTGAAGCTTTCTTT
CAGSATGNTEAFF
>NA|NA|TRBJ2-7|TRBV18
TGTGCCAGCTCACCAACCGGGACAAGCCTTTACGAGCAGTACTTC
CASSPTGTSLYEQYF
>NA|NA|TRBJ1-1|TRBV5-4
TGTGCCAGCAGCTTGGGGTCTTTGCGCGGGGGCAGACTGACGACTGAAGCTTTCTTT
CASSLGSLRGGRLTTEAFF
>NA|NA|TRBJ1-3|TRBV12-5
TGTGCTAGTGGTTTGGGCGTCTCTGGAAACACCATATATTTT
CASGLGVSGNTIYF
>NA|NA|TRBJ2-7|TRBV7-3
TGTGCCAGCAGCCCGGGGGGCAGCTCCTACGAGCAGTACTTC
CASSPGGSSYEQYF
>NA|many|TRBJ1-4|TRBV7-3
TGTGCCAGCAGCTTAGGGAGGGGTACCAATGAAAAACTGTTTTTT
CASSLGRGTNEKLFF
>NA|NA|TRBJ1-6|TRBV21-1
TGTGCCAGCAGTCGGGACAGGGGGAATTCACCCCTCCACTTT
CASSRDRGNSPLHF
>TRBD1|once|TRBJ1-2|TRBV11-2
TGTGCCAGCAGCTCTTGGACAGGGAACAATGACGGCTACACCTTC
CASSSWTGNNDGYTF